This TCR beta chain comes out of a study of CXCR3 chemokines and chemotherapy response in bladder cancer. This clonotype has at least ten counts. TCRdb called the PCR reads again in MiXCR, with one record for every CDR3 protein. The table records roughly 3,000 distinct CDR3 sequences, about 10% of them present only once. Germline CDR1 and CDR2: MDHEN and SYDVKM. The CDR3 spans 16 residues. The V end was cut by 5 bases, the J end by 0 bases, with 14 bases between. This material was collected from a patient whose treatment included neoadjuvant chemotherapy. The clonotype was recovered from a human donor with bladder cancer that responded to neoadjuvant chemotherapy. The V and J genes are TRBV28 and TRBJ2-4, with D possibly matching TRBD2 (6 bases). This CDR3 reads CASSRGRGLAKNIQYF. In DNA, the CDR3 is TGTGCCAGCAGTCGCGGACGGGGACTAGCCAAAAACATTCAGTACTTC. The full variable domain, rest sourced from reference TRBV28 and TRBJ2-4, is DVKVTQSSRYLVKRTGEKVFLECVQDMDHENMFWYRQDPGLGLRLIYFSYDVKMKEKGDIPEGYSVSREKKERFSLILESASTNQTSMYLCASSRGRGLAKNIQYFGAGTRLSVL.